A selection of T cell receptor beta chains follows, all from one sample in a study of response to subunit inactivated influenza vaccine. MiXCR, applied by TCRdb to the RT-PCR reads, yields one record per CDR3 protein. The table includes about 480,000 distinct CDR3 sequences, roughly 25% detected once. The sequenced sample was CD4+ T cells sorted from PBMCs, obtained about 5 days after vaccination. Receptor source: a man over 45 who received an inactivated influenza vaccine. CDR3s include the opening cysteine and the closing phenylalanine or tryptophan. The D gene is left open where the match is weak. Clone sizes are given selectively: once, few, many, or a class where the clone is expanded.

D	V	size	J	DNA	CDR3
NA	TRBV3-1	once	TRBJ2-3	TGTGCCAGCAGCCCCCGGGGTTCCGCAGATACGCAGTATTTT	CASSPRGSADTQYF
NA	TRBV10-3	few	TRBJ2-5	TGTGCCATCAGTGAGGAGGCTTTCCAAGAGACCCAGTACTTC	CAISEEAFQETQYF
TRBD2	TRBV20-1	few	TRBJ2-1	TGCAGTAGTGCGGCAGTGGGGAGGGCCCTCAATGAGCAGTTCTTC	CSSAAVGRALNEQFF
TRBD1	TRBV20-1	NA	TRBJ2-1	TGCAGTGCTAGAGATCTCCTTACAGGGGGCACCTCCTACAATGAGCAGTTCTTC	CSARDLLTGGTSYNEQFF
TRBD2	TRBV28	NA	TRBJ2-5	TGTGCCAGCAGTAGCCCCGGGGGGGAAAGAGAGACCCAGTACTTC	CASSSPGGERETQYF
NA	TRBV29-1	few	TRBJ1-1	TGCAGCGTTGCCGCCAGCAGAACTGAAGCTTTCTTT	CSVAASRTEAFF
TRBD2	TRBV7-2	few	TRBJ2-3	TGTGCCAGCAGCTTGGCTAGCGGATACACAGATACGCAGTATTTT	CASSLASGYTDTQYF
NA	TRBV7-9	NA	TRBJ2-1	TGTGCCAGCAGCTTAGTAGGGGACATTGAGCAGTTCTTC	CASSLVGDIEQFF
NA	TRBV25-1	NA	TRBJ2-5	TGTGCCAGCAGGGAGGAAGAGACCCAGTACTTC	CASREEETQYF
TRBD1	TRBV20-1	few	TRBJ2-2	TGCAGTGCCGTAAGGACAGGGGTCGGGGAGCTGTTTTTT	CSAVRTGVGELFF
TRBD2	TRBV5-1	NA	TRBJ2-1	TGCGCCAGCAGCTCGGGGACTAGGGCCAATGAGCAGTTCTTC	CASSSGTRANEQFF
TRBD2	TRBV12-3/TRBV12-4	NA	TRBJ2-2	TGTGCCAGCACCCCGGTTCTAGCGGCGTTCACCGGGGAGCTGTTTTTT	CASTPVLAAFTGELFF
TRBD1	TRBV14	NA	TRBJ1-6	TGTGCCAGCAGCCTCGGACAGGGGTCGGTTTCTTCACCCCTCCACTTT	CASSLGQGSVSSPLHF
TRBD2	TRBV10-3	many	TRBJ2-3	TGTGCCATCAGCGCCGGGACTAGCGAGGCAGATACGCAGTATTTT	CAISAGTSEADTQYF
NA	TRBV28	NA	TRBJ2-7	TGTGCCAGCAACAAATGGGGGGGGGCGTACGAGCAGTACTTC	CASNKWGGAYEQYF
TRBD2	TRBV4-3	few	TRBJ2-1	TGCGCCAGCAGCCAAGTCTTTAGAGCGGGGGGCCGTGGCTCCTACAATGAGCAGTTCTTC	CASSQVFRAGGRGSYNEQFF
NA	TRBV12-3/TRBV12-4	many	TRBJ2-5	TGTGCCAGCAGTCTCTTGACAGGGAGGCAAGAGACCCAGTACTTC	CASSLLTGRQETQYF
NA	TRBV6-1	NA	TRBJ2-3	TGTGCCAGCAGCCTCACGGCGGACCGCACAGATACGCAGTATTTT	CASSLTADRTDTQYF
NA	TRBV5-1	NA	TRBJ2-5	TGCGCCAGCAGCTTACTTCCCGTCCGGGAGACCCAGTACTTC	CASSLLPVRETQYF
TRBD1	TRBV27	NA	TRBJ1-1	TGTGCCAGCAGTCCCCGGACAGGAGGTATGAACACTGAAGCTTTCTTT	CASSPRTGGMNTEAFF
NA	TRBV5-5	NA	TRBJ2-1	TGTGCCAGCAGCCTGAGGGAGGACATCTCCTACAATGAGCAGTTCTTC	CASSLREDISYNEQFF
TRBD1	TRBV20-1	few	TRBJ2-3	TGCAGTGCCACCATCGGACAGGGGACCACAGATACGCAGTATTTT	CSATIGQGTTDTQYF
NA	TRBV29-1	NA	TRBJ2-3	TGCAGCGTTGTAACAGGGTCGGGCACAGATACGCAGTATTTT	CSVVTGSGTDTQYF
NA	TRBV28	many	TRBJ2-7	TGTGCCATACAAGGACAAGGAACCTACGAGCAGTACTTC	CAIQGQGTYEQYF
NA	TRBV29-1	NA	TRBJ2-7	TGCAGCGTTGGAGTTCCCAGGGGATTCCTCTACGAGCAGTACTTC	CSVGVPRGFLYEQYF
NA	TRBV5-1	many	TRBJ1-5	TGCGCCAGCAGCTTGTCGGGGGACAATCAGCCCCAGCATTTT	CASSLSGDNQPQHF
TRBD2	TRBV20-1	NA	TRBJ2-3	TGCAGTGCCAATAGCGGGGGGCGCACAGATACGCAGTATTTT	CSANSGGRTDTQYF
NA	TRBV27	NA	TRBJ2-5	TGTGCCAGCAGACTGGACTCCAGGTACCAAGAGACCCAGTACTTC	CASRLDSRYQETQYF
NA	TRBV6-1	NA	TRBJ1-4	TGTGCCAGCGGATCCGAGGGGATTTTTGAAAAACTGTTTTTT	CASGSEGIFEKLFF
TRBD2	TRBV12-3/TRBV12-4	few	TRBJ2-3	TGTGCCAGCAGTTTGGCCCTAGCGGGAGGGTCAGATACGCAGTATTTT	CASSLALAGGSDTQYF
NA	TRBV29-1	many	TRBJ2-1	TGCAGCGTTCCAAAAAGTAGGGGCAATGAGCAGTTCTTC	CSVPKSRGNEQFF
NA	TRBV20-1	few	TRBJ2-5	TGCAGTGCTAGTTCAACCGGAGCGGGGACCCAGTACTTC	CSASSTGAGTQYF
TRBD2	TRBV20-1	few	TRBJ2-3	TGCAGTGCTCGGGAGGCGGGTACAGATACGCAGTATTTT	CSAREAGTDTQYF
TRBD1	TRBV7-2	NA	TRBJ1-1	TGTGCCAGCAGCCTCAACAGGGGGAACACTGAAGCTTTCTTT	CASSLNRGNTEAFF
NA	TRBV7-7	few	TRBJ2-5	TGTGCTAGCAACTTAGACCGGGGCGGGGAGACCCAGTACTTC	CASNLDRGGETQYF
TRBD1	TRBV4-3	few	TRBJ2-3	TGCGCCAGCAGCCAAATCCAGGGGGGCACAGATACGCAGTATTTT	CASSQIQGGTDTQYF
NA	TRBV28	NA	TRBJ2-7	TGTGCCAGCAGTTTTATTTCCTACGAGCAGTACTTC	CASSFISYEQYF
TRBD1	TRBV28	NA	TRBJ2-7	TGTGCCAGCAGTGTGGGACAGGCCTACGAGCAGTACTTC	CASSVGQAYEQYF
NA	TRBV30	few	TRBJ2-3	TGTGCCTGGAGTGTACGGACAGTTAGCACAGATACGCAGTATTTT	CAWSVRTVSTDTQYF
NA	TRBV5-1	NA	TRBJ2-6	TGCGCCAGCACCAATATAGGGGGGAGGTCTGGGGCCAACGTCCTGACTTTC	CASTNIGGRSGANVLTF
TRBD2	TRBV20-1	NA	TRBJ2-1	TGCAGTGCTAGGGGACTAGCGGGAACCAATGAGCAGTTCTTC	CSARGLAGTNEQFF
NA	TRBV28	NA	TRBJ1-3	TGTGCCAGCAGTTTCCGACGGTCCTCTGGAAACACCATATATTTT	CASSFRRSSGNTIYF
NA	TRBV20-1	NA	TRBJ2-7	TGCAGTGCTAGAGGGAGAGGGCAGGCGGTTCCCTACGAGCAGTACTTC	CSARGRGQAVPYEQYF
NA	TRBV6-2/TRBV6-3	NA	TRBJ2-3	TGTGCCAGCCAACGTGTGGGATACACAGATACGCAGTATTTT	CASQRVGYTDTQYF
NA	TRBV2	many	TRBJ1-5	TGTGCCAGCAGCGTCGGGACATTAATTTATAGCAATCAGCCCCAGCATTTT	CASSVGTLIYSNQPQHF
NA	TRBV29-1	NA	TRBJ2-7	TGCAGCGTTGATCGTGGTGGCTACGAGCAGTACTTC	CSVDRGGYEQYF
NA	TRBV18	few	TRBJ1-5	TGTGCCAGCTCAATAGAGGGGCGCGGAGAGGCCCAGCATTTT	CASSIEGRGEAQHF
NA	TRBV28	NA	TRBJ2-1	TGTGCCAGCAAATTAGATGAGCAGTTCTTC	CASKLDEQFF
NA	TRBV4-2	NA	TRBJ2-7	TGTGCCAGCAGCCAAGGCAGGGGGGACTACGAGCAGTACTTC	CASSQGRGDYEQYF
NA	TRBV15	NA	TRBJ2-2	TGTGCCACCAGCACCCAAGGTTTTTGGAACACCGGGGAGCTGTTTTTT	CATSTQGFWNTGELFF
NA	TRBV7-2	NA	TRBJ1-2	TGTGCCAGCAGCATCCGGGACGGCATAAGGGGCCATTATGGCTACACCTTC	CASSIRDGIRGHYGYTF
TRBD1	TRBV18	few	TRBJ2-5	TGTGCCAGCTCATCGCGGACAGGCATGATCCAAGAGACCCAGTACTTC	CASSSRTGMIQETQYF
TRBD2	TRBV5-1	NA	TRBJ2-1	TGCGCCAGCAGCTTGTGGACTAGCGGGGAGAATGAGCAGTTCTTC	CASSLWTSGENEQFF
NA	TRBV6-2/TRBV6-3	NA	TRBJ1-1	TGTGCCAGCAGTTACCTCGACAGGATGGGCACTGAAGCTTTCTTT	CASSYLDRMGTEAFF
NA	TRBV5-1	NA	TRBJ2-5	TGCGCCAGCAGCTTTGGGGGAACCCCAGAGACCCAGTACTTC	CASSFGGTPETQYF